This TCR beta chain was recovered during a study of response to subunit inactivated influenza vaccine. Study conclusions and caveats: The authors suggested that every seasonal influenza vaccination recruits few new T cells.

Per germline, CDR1 DFQATT and CDR2 SNEGSKA (reference sequence). Trimming took off 0 bases at V and 0 bases at J, with 14 bases between the two ends. This CDR3 has 16 residues. On this clonotype itself: The target antigen is unknown.

TCRdb ran MiXCR on the RT-PCR reads and lists one entry per CDR3 protein. Here the sample spans roughly 500,000 distinct CDR3 sequences, 16% being singletons. The gene calls are TRBV20-1 and TRBJ1-2; a possible D gene is TRBD1 (5 bases). The specimen comprised CD4+ T cells sorted from PBMCs, sampled 23 to 25 months after vaccination. The sequence was obtained from a man aged 50 to 69 who received an inactivated influenza vaccine. CDR3 nucleotide sequence: TGCAGTGCTAGAGACCTCGACGGGACCACTAACTATGGCTACACCTTC. Its protein product is CSARDLDGTTNYGYTF.